This T cell receptor (beta chain) stems from a study of T cells in localized non-small cell lung cancer. Study results and limitations: Uninvolved adjacent lung, not tumor, had the highest T cell clonality. A single tumor region was sequenced, leaving heterogeneity possible.

This table comes from immunoSEQ multiplex PCR, and its TCRdb copy is limited to in-frame clones, with some not included. The sample has roughly 32,000 clones; 88% are singletons. The trim removed 4 bases at V and 2 bases at J, leaving 6 bases unmatched. The CDR3 is 15 amino acids. CDR1 and CDR2 from the germline V gene are SGHTA and FQGNSA. As regards this clone: The antigen is undetermined.

Sequenced here: peripheral blood mononuclear cells, sampled before any cancer treatment. The gene calls are TRBV7-2 and TRBJ2-3, with 7 bases aligning to TRBD2. This TCR came from a woman aged 40-75 years with stage III lung adenocarcinoma. The CDR3 bases are TGTGCCAGCAGCTCGGGGGGTATTTACACAGATACGCAGTATTTT. As protein: CASSSGGIYTDTQYF. The whole variable domain, filled in from reference TRBV7-2 and TRBJ2-3, reads GAGVSQSPSNKVTEKGKDVELRCDPISGHTALYWYRQSLGQGLEFLIYFQGNSAPDKSGLPSDRFSAERTGGSVSTLTIQRTQQEDSAVYLCASSSGGIYTDTQYFGPGTRLTVL.